This is a list of T cell receptor beta chains from one sample in a study of blood T cell repertoires in COVID-19. Assay: immunoSEQ multiplex PCR; the TCRdb copy retains only in-frame clones and omits some. The data hold 250,000 to 300,000 clones, with roughly 80% observed a single time. Sequencing used PBMCs or T cells enriched from blood (not recorded which). The receptor source for this set is a man aged 35-49 years who had been exposed to COVID-19. Both conserved end residues are part of each CDR3. Fields, in order: D gene, J gene, V gene, clone size, CDR3 DNA, CDR3 protein. D genes are given only for firm matches. Clone size is not always given. Where it is, it says once, few, many or a class for expanded clones.

TRBD1 TRBJ1-3 TRBV7-6 . TGTGCCAGCAGCCAGGGACAGGGAGGATACGGAAACACCATATATTTT CASSQGQGGYGNTIYF
TRBD2 TRBJ2-3 TRBV30 . TGTGCCTGGACCGGAGCGGGAGGCACAGATACGCAGTATTTT CAWTGAGGTDTQYF
. TRBJ1-6 TRBV27 few TGTGCCAGCAGTTATTCGGGGAGGAATTCACCCCTCCACTTT CASSYSGRNSPLHF
. TRBJ2-1 TRBV5-4 . TGTGCCAGCAGCGCAGACTACAATGAGCAGTTCTTC CASSADYNEQFF
TRBD2 TRBJ2-5 TRBV6-5 . TGTGCCAGCAGTTACTCGACTAGCGGGAGGGGGACCCAGTACTTC CASSYSTSGRGTQYF
. TRBJ2-5 TRBV10-3 . TGTGCCATCAGTGAGTCACCACCGGGAAGCCGGGAGACCCAGTACTTC CAISESPPGSRETQYF
. TRBJ2-2 TRBV6-4 . TGTGCCAGCAGTGACTCGATCCGGGGTCCCGGGGAGCTGTTTTTT CASSDSIRGPGELFF
. TRBJ2-7 TRBV18 . TGTGCCAGCTCACCAGAGATCGAGCAGTACTTC CASSPEIEQYF
. TRBJ2-7 TRBV2 . TGTGCCAGCAGTGAAAGATCGGTGGTCCTCTACGAGCAGTACTTC CASSERSVVLYEQYF
TRBD1 TRBJ1-2 TRBV7-3 . TGTGCCAGCAGCTTAGAAAGGGACAGCTATGGCTACACCTTC CASSLERDSYGYTF
TRBD1 TRBJ2-1 TRBV27 . TGTGCCAGCAGTTTCCTCGGGACAGGTACCGATGAGCAGTTCTTC CASSFLGTGTDEQFF
. TRBJ2-7 TRBV5-1 . TGCGCCAGCAGCTTTATCCGGGGGAGAGACTCCTACGAGCAGTACTTC CASSFIRGRDSYEQYF
. TRBJ2-3 TRBV5-1 few TGCGCCAGCAGCGTCAGAATGACAGATACGCAGTATTTT CASSVRMTDTQYF
. TRBJ1-2 TRBV2 once TGTGCCAGCAGTGTCCTATCCAACTATGGCTACACCTTC CASSVLSNYGYTF
. TRBJ1-6 TRBV13 . TGTGCCAGCAGCCAGAATTCACCCCTCCACTTT CASSQNSPLHF
TRBD2 TRBJ2-1 TRBV3-1/TRBV3-2 . TGTGCCAGCAGACCCGGGACTAGCGGGAGGGCCGTAGCCTACAATGAGCAGTTCTTC CASRPGTSGRAVAYNEQFF
TRBD2 TRBJ2-5 TRBV5-1 . TGCGCCAGCAGCTCGGGACTAGGGGTGGAAGAGACCCAGTACTTC CASSSGLGVEETQYF
TRBD1 TRBJ1-5 TRBV19 . TGTGCCAGTAGTACGATGACAGGGAGTCAGCCCCAGCATTTT CASSTMTGSQPQHF
. TRBJ1-3 TRBV5-4 . TGTGCCAGCAGCTTGGTGGGCAGAAACACCATATATTTT CASSLVGRNTIYF
TRBD1 TRBJ1-1 TRBV12-3/TRBV12-4 . TGTGCCAGCAGTTTACAGGGGGAGATACAAGCTTTCTTT CASSLQGEIQAFF
TRBD2 TRBJ2-5 TRBV3-1/TRBV3-2 . TGTGCCAGCAGCCAACCAGCGAGGACTAGCGGACAAGAGACCCAGTACTTC CASSQPARTSGQETQYF
TRBD2 TRBJ2-1 TRBV10-3 . TGTGCCATCACTCACCTAGCGGGTAATGAGCAGTTCTTC CAITHLAGNEQFF
TRBD1 TRBJ1-1 TRBV24-1 . TGTGCCACCAGTGACCCTGGACAGGGTGAATATTTTTGTAGTCACACTGAAGCTTTCTTT CATSDPGQGEYFCSHTEAFF
. TRBJ1-3 TRBV5-1 once TGCGCCAGCAGCTGGGGGGGTTCCTCCGGAAACACCATATATTTT CASSWGGSSGNTIYF
TRBD1 TRBJ1-4 TRBV7-9 . TGTGCCAGCAGCTTGTCACAGGGGACTAATGAAAAACTGTTTTTT CASSLSQGTNEKLFF
. TRBJ1-1 TRBV15 . TGTGCCACCAGCAGGACAGGTAAAGCTTTCTTT CATSRTGKAFF
. TRBJ1-6 TRBV10-3 . TGTGCCATCAGTCTGTCAGGGGCGGAAAATTCACCCCTCCACTTT CAISLSGAENSPLHF
. TRBJ1-1 TRBV10-2 few TGCGCCAGCAGTGAATTGGGCAGGGGTCGAGCTTTCTTT CASSELGRGRAFF
TRBD1 TRBJ2-7 TRBV9 . TGTGCCAGCAGCGTAGGCCACAGGGGGCCTTACGAGCAGTACTTC CASSVGHRGPYEQYF
TRBD2 TRBJ2-7 TRBV6-5 . TGTGCCGTCACGGACCCGAGTAGCGGGAGCTACGAGCAGTACTTC CAVTDPSSGSYEQYF
TRBD1 TRBJ1-5 TRBV7-8 once TGTGCCAGCAGCTCCGGGACCCAGGGGGTCGGCAATCAGCCCCAGCATTTT CASSSGTQGVGNQPQHF
. TRBJ2-7 TRBV29-1 . TGCAGCGCCGCTTCCACGACTCCAAGGGAGCAGTACTTC CSAASTTPREQYF
. TRBJ2-7 TRBV19 . TGTGCCAGTAGTATCGGGGTCGGCGAGCAGTACTTC CASSIGVGEQYF
. TRBJ1-1 TRBV5-1 . TGCGCCAGCAGCTTGGTGGCCCAGAAAGAAACTGAAGCTTTCTTT CASSLVAQKETEAFF
TRBD2 TRBJ2-7 TRBV5-6 . TGTGCCAGCGGCCTGGCGGGAGGGATCGACGAGCAGTACTTC CASGLAGGIDEQYF
. TRBJ1-1 TRBV10-1 . TGCGCCAGCAGACCAGGAAACATGAACACTGAAGCTTTCTTT CASRPGNMNTEAFF
. TRBJ2-7 TRBV27 . TGTGCCAGCAGTTCCGGGCCAGGGGTCTACGAGCAGTACTTC CASSSGPGVYEQYF
TRBD2 TRBJ2-5 TRBV2 . TGTGCCAGCAGTGGGGAGGGGACCCCTCAAGAGACCCAGTACTTC CASSGEGTPQETQYF
. TRBJ2-7 TRBV27 few TGTGCCAGCGGCCCCAGGGTGGGGTACTACGAGCAGTACTTC CASGPRVGYYEQYF
TRBD2 TRBJ2-7 TRBV30 . TGTGCCTGGAGTCCTGGACTAGGAGACTACGAGCAGTACTTC CAWSPGLGDYEQYF
. TRBJ2-5 TRBV20-1 . TGCAGTGCTAGTTTGGGAGATGAGACCCAGTACTTC CSASLGDETQYF